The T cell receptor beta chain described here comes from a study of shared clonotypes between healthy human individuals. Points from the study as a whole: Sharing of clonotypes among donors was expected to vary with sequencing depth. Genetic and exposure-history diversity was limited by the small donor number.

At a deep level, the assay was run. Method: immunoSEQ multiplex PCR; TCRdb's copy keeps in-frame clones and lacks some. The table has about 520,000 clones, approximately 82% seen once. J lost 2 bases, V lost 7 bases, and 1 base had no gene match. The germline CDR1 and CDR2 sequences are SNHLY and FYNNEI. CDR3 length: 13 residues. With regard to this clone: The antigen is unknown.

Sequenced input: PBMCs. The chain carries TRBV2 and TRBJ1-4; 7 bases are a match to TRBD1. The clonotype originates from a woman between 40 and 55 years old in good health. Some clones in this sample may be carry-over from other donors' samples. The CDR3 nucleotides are TGTGCCAGCATCAGGGGGACTAATGAAAAACTGTTTTTT. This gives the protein CASIRGTNEKLFF.